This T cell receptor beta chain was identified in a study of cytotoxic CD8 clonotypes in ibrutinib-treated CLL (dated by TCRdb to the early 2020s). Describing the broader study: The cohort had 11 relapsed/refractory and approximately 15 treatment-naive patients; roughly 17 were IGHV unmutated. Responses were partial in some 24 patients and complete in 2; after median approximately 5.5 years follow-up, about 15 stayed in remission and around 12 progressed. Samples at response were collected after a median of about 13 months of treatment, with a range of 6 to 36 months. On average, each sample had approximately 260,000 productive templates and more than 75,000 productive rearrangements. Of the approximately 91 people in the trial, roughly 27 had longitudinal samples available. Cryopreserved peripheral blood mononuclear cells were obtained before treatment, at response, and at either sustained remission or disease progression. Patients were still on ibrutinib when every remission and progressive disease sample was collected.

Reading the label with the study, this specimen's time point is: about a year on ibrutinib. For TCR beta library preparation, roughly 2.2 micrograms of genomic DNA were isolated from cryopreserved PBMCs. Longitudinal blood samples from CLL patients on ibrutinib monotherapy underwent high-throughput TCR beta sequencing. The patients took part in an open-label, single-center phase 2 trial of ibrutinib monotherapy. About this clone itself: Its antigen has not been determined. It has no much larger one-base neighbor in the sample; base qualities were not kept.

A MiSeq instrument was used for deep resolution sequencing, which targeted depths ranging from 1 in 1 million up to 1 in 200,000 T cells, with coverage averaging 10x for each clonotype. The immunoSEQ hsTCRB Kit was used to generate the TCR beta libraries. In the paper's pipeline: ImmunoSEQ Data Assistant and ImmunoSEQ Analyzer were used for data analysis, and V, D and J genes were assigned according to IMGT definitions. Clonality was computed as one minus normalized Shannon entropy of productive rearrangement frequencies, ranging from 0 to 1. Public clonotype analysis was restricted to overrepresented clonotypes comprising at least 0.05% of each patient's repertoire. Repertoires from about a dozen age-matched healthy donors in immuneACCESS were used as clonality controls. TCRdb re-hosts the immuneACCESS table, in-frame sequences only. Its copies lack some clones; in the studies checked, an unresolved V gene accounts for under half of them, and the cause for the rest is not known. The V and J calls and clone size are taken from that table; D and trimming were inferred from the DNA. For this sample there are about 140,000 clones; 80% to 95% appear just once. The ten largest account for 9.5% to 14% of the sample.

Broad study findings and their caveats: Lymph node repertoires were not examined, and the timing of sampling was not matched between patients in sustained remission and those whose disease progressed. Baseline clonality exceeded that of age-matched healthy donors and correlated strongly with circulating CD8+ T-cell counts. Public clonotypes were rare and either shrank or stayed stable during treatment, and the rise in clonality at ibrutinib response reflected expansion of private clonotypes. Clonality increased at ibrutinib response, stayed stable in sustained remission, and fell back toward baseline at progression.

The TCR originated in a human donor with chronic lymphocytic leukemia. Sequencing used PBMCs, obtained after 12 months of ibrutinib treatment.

The DNA reads as follows: TGTGCCAGCAGCTTCGAAGGGGTGGGGGTTCAGCCCCAGCATTTT. Its protein reads: CASSFEGVGVQPQHF. The rearrangement joined TRBV7-9 to TRBJ1-5, and TRBD1 may be the D gene, going by 5 matching bases. The CDR3 holds 15 amino acids from the cysteine to the phenylalanine. This entry keeps only the CDR3 DNA: 45 bases, framed from base 1. Relative to germline, V is 3 bases shorter and J is 6 bases shorter, with 15 bases between their ends. In the germline V gene (reference sequence), CDR1 corresponds to SEHNR and CDR2 to FQNEAQ.